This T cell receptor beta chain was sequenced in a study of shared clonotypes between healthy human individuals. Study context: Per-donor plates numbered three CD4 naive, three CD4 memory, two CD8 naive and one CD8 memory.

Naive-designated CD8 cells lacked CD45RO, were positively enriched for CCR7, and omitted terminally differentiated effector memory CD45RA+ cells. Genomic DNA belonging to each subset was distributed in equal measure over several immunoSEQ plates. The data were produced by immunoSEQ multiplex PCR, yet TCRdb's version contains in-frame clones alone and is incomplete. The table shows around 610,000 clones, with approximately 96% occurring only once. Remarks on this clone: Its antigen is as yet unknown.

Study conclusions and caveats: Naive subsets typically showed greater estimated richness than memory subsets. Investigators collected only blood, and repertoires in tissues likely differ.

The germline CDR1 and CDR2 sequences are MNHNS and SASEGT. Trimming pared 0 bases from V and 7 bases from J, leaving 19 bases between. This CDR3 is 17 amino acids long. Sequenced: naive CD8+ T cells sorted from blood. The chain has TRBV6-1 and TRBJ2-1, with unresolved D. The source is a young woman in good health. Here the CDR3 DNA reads TGTGCCAGCAGTGAAGCGCTTCGGGTAGCCCGTTGGAATGAGCAGTTCTTC. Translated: CASSEALRVARWNEQFF.